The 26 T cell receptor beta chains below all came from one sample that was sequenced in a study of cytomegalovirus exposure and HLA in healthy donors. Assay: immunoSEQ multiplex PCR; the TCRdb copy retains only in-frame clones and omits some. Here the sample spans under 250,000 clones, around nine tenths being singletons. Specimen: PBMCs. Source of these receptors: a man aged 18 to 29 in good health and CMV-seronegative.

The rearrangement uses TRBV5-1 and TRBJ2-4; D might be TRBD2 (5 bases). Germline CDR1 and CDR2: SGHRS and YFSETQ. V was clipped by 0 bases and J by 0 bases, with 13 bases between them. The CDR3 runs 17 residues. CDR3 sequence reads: CASSLGRRTLAKNIQYF. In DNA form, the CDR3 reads TGCGCCAGCAGCTTGGGTCGGAGGACGTTAGCCAAAAACATTCAGTACTTC.

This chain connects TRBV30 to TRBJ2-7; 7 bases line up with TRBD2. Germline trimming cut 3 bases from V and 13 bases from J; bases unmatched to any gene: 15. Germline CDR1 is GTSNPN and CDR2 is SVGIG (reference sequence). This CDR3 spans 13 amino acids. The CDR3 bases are TGTGCCTGGAGCGCCCCCGAGCGGGACCTTGGATACTTC. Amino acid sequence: CAWSAPERDLGYF.

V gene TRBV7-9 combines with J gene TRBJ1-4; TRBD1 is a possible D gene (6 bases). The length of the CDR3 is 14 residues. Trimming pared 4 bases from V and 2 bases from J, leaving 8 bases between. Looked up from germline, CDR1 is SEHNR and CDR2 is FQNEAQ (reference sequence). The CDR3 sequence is CASSSTGTNEKLFF. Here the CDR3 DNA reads TGTGCCAGCAGCTCTACAGGGACTAATGAAAAACTGTTTTTT.

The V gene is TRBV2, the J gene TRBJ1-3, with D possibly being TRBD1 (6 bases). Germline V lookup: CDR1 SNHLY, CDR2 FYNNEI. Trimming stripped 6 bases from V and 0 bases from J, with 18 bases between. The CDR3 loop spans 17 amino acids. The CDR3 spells CASRRGLIFSSGNTIYF. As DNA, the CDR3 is TGTGCCAGCAGGAGGGGGTTAATCTTTAGCTCTGGAAACACCATATATTTT.

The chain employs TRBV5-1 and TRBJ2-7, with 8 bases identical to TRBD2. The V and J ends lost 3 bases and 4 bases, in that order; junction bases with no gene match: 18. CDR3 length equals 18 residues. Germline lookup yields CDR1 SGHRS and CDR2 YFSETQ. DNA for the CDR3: TGCGCCAGCAGCTCCCGGGGGGGGTCAGCTAGCGGGCTTTACGAGCAGTACTTC. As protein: CASSSRGGSASGLYEQYF.

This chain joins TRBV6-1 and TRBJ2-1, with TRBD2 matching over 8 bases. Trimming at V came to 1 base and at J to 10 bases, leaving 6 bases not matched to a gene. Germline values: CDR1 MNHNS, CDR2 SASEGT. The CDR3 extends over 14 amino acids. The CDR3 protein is CASSEGRLAGEQFF. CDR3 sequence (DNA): TGTGCCAGCAGTGAAGGAAGATTAGCGGGAGAGCAGTTCTTC.

CDR3 loop: CASSSYRSPNTGELFF. DNA of the CDR3: TGTGCCAGCAGCTCCTACAGGTCCCCGAACACCGGGGAGCTGTTTTTT. The J gene is TRBJ2-2, the V gene TRBV7-2; weak D call: TRBD1 (5 bases). The CDR3 is 16 residues long. The germline gives CDR1 SGHTA, CDR2 FQGNSA. The V and J ends lost 4 bases and 0 bases respectively, with 12 bases between them.

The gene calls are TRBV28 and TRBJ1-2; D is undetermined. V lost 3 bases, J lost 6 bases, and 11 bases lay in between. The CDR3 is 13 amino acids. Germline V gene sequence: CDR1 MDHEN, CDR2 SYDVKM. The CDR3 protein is CASSFQWLDGYTF. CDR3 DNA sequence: TGTGCCAGCAGTTTTCAGTGGTTGGATGGCTACACCTTC.

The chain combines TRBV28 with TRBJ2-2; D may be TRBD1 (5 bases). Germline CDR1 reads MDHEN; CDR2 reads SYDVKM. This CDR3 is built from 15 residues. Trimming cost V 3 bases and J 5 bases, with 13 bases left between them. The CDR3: CASSLQGRRTGELFF. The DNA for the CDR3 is TGTGCCAGCAGTTTGCAGGGAAGGAGAACCGGGGAGCTGTTTTTT.

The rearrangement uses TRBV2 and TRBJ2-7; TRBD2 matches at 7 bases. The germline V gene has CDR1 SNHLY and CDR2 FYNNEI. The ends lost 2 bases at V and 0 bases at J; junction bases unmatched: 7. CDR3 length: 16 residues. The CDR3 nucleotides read TGTGCCAGCAGTGAAAGGCTAGCGGAGGGCTCCTACGAGCAGTACTTC. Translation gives CASSERLAEGSYEQYF.

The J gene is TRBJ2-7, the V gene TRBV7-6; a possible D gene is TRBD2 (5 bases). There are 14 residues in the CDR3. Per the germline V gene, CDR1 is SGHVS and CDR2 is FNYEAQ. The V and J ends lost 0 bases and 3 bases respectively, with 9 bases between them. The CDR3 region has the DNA TGTGCCAGCAGCTTAGCGGGTGGACTCTACGAGCAGTACTTC. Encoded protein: CASSLAGGLYEQYF.

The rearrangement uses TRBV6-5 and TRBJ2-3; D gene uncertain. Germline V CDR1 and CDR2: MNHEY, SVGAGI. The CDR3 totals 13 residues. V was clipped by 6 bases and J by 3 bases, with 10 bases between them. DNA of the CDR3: TGTGCCAGCAGGCCCCCCGCGACAGATACGCAGTATTTT. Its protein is CASRPPATDTQYF.

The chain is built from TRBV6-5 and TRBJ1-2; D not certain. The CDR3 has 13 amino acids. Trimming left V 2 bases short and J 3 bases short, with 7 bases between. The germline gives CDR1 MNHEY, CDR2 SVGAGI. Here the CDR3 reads CASSYTAYYGYTF. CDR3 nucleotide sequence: TGTGCCAGCAGTTACACAGCTTACTATGGCTACACCTTC.

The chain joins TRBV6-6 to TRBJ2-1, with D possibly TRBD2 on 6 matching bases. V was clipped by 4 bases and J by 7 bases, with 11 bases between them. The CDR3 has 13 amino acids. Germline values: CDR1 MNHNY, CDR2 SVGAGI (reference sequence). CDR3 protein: CASSWGLMNEQFF. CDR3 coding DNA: TGTGCCAGCAGTTGGGGACTCATGAATGAGCAGTTCTTC.

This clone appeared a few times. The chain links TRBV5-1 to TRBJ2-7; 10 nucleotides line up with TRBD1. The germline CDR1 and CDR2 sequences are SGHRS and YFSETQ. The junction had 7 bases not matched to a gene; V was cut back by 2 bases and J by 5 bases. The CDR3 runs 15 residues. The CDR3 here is CASSLGQGVFNEQYF. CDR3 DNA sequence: TGCGCCAGCAGCTTAGGACAGGGGGTATTCAACGAGCAGTACTTC.

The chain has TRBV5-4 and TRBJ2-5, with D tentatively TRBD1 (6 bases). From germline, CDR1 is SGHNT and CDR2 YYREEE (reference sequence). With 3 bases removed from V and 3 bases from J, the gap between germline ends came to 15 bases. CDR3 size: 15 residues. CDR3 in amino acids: CASSYVGQLKETQYF. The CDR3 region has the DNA TGTGCCAGCAGCTACGTCGGACAGTTGAAAGAGACCCAGTACTTC. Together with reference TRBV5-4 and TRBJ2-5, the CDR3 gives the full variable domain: ETGVTQSPTHLIKTRGQQVTLRCSSQSGHNTVSWYQQALGQGPQFIFQYYREEENGRGNFPPRFSGLQFPNYSSELNVNALELDDSALYLCASSYVGQLKETQYFGPGTRLLVL.

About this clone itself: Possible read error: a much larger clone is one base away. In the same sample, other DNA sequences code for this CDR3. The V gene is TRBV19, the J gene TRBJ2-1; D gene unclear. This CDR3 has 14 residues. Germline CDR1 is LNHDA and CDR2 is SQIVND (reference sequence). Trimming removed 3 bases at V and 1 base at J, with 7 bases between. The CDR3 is CASSISGSYNEQFF. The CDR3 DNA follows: TGTGCCAGTAGTATTTCCGGGTCCTACAATGAGCAGTTCTTC.

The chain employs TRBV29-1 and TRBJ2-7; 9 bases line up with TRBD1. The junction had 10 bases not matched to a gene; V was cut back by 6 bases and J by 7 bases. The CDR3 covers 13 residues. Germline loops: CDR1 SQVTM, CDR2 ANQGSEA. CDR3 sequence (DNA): TGCAGCGTCTGGACAGGGGTAGGTGGAGAGCAGTACTTC. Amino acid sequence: CSVWTGVGGEQYF.

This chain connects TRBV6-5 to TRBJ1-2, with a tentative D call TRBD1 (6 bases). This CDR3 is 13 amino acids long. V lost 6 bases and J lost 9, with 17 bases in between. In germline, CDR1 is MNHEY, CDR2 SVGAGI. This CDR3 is CASSRGQSYSYTF. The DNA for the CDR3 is TGTGCCAGCAGCCGCGGACAGTCGTACAGCTACACCTTC.

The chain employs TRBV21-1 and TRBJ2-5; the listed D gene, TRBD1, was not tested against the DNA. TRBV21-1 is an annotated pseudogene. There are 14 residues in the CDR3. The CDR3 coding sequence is TGTGCCAGCACCCAGGGACAGTCTCTGGAGACCCAGTACTTC. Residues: CASTQGQSLETQYF.

The CDR3 bases are TGCGCCAGCAGCTCCGACAGGGCCACCGGGGAGCTGTTTTTT. This translates into CASSSDRATGELFF. This sequence joins TRBV4-1 and TRBJ2-2; 7 bases map to TRBD1. Trimming cost V 5 bases and J 4 bases; bases outside gene matches: 4. CDR3 size: 14 residues. The germline V gene encodes CDR1 MGHRA and CDR2 YSYEKL.

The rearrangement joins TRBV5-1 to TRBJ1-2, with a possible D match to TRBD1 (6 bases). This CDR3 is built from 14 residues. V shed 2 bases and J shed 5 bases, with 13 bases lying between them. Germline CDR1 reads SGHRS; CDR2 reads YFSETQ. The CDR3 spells CASSFLGAEYGYTF. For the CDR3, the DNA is TGCGCCAGCAGCTTCTTGGGGGCAGAGTATGGCTACACCTTC.

For the CDR3, the DNA is TGTGCCAGAAGCTTCGACAGGAGCAATCAGCCCCAGCATTTT. It encodes CARSFDRSNQPQHF. This rearrangement joins TRBV5-3 to TRBJ1-5; a weak D match, TRBD1 (6 bases). TRBV5-3 has ORF status, its function being uncertain. V gave up 2 bases and J gave up 1 base, with 7 bases separating them. CDR3 length: 14 amino acids.

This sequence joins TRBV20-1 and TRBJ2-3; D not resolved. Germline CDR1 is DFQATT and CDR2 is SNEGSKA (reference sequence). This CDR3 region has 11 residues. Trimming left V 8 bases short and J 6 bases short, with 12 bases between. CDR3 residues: CSTLLKDTQYF. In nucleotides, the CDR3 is TGCAGTACCCTATTGAAGGATACGCAGTATTTT.

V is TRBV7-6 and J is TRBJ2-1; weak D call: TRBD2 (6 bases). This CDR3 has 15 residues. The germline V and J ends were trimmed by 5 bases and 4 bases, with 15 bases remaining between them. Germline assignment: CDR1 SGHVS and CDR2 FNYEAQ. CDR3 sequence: CASSDGGRGYNEQFF. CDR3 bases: TGTGCCAGCAGCGACGGAGGGAGAGGGTACAATGAGCAGTTCTTC.

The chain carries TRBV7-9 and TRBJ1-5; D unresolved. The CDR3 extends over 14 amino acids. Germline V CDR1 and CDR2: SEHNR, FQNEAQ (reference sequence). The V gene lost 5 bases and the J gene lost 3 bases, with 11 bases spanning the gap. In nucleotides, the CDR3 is TGTGCCAGCAGCCGGGAACAGTTCAATCAGCCCCAGCATTTT. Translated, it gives CASSREQFNQPQHF.